Shown below are 9 T cell receptor beta chains from a single sample sequenced in a study of shared clonotypes between healthy human individuals. Sequencing was performed with immunoSEQ multiplex PCR; in TCRdb, only in-frame clones are kept and a portion is missing. Among some 2,000,000 clones, about 95% were seen once, and the ten largest hold 0.85% to 1.3%. Naive CD8 cells comprised CD45RO-negative, CCR7-positively selected cells, excluding terminally differentiated effector memory CD45RA+ cells. Sequences were obtained from naive CD8+ T cells sorted from blood. These receptors came from a man aged 18 to 30 in good health.

V usage is TRBV11-2 and J usage is TRBJ2-5; D gene unclear. The J call may be wrong; the DNA end is better matched by TRBJ2-7. Germline-derived CDR1 and CDR2 are SGHAT and FQNNGV. This CDR3 contains 14 residues. CDR3: CASSLDPYMHEQYF. The CDR3 DNA reads TGTGCCAGCAGCTTAGATCCATACATGCACGAGCAGTACTTC.

The CDR3 DNA reads as TGTGCCAGCAGCTTAGCCCCGCCGTCAGAGTATGGCTACACCTTC. Its protein is CASSLAPPSEYGYTF. The chain links TRBV7-9 to TRBJ1-2; no clear D. The germline V gene has CDR1 SEHNR and CDR2 FQNEAQ (reference sequence). V was clipped by 0 bases and J by 5 bases, with 13 bases between them. The length of the CDR3 is 15 residues.

The genes are TRBV6-1 and TRBJ2-7, with TRBD2 matching over 8 bases. With 3 bases clipped from V and 5 bases from J, the junction kept 9 bases outside the gene matches. Germline assignment: CDR1 MNHNS and CDR2 SASEGT. The CDR3 is 15 amino acids. The CDR3 is CASSDLSGSGDEQYF. The CDR3, as DNA: TGTGCCAGCAGTGATTTGAGCGGGAGTGGGGACGAGCAGTACTTC.

The chain uses TRBV6-1 and TRBJ2-7; no reliable D call. V was cut by 1 base and J by 3 bases, with 22 bases left in between. Germline-derived CDR1 and CDR2 are MNHNS and SASEGT. This CDR3 is 18 amino acids long. CDR3 sequence (DNA): TGTGCCAGCAGTGAAGGGGCTGTCTTTTCAGGTCAAGGCTACGAGCAGTACTTC. It translates to CASSEGAVFSGQGYEQYF.

This rearrangement joins TRBV19 to TRBJ1-1, with D perhaps TRBD1 (5 bases). V was shortened by 10 bases and J by 5 bases, with 11 bases between the two germline ends. The CDR3 contains 11 residues. Looked up from germline, CDR1 is LNHDA and CDR2 is SQIVND (reference sequence). CDR3 protein: CATTGATEAFF. In nucleotides, the CDR3 is TGTGCCACCACCGGGGCAACTGAAGCTTTCTTT.

A note on this clone: The same CDR3 can be traced to other DNA sequences in this sample. The rearrangement links TRBV7-9 to TRBJ2-1, with D perhaps matching TRBD2 (6 bases). Germline lookup yields CDR1 SEHNR and CDR2 FQNEAQ (reference sequence). The CDR3 loop spans 13 amino acids. V gave up 0 bases and J gave up 6 bases, with 6 bases separating them. The CDR3 protein is CASSLAGGNEQFF. The CDR3 nucleotides read TGTGCCAGCAGCTTAGCCGGGGGCAATGAGCAGTTCTTC.

About this clone itself: Within the sample, other DNA sequences also encode this same CDR3. V is TRBV5-1 and J is TRBJ2-7; D ambiguous. Germline V CDR1 and CDR2: SGHRS, YFSETQ. Trimming took 0 bases from V and 0 from J, leaving 4 bases between them. The length of the CDR3 is 13 residues. The CDR3, as DNA: TGCGCCAGCAGCTTGGAATCCTCCTACGAGCAGTACTTC. Its protein is CASSLESSYEQYF.

This clone was seen just once. The CDR3 DNA follows: TGTGCCAGCAGTGCGCGGGGCTCCACCTCCTACGAGCAGTACTTC. Protein product: CASSARGSTSYEQYF. V gene TRBV6-1 combines with J gene TRBJ2-7, with D tentatively TRBD2 (6 bases). Trimming took 4 bases from V and 0 from J, leaving 13 bases between them. Germline CDR1 reads MNHNS; CDR2 reads SASEGT. The CDR3 loop spans 15 amino acids.

The rearrangement uses TRBV7-3 and TRBJ1-2; weak D call: TRBD1 (5 bases). Trimming took 5 bases from V and 8 from J, leaving 15 bases between them. Per germline, CDR1 SGHTA and CDR2 FQGTGA. This CDR3 has 13 amino acids. The CDR3 region is CASSPGQGRGYTF. The DNA for the CDR3 is TGTGCCAGCAGCCCGGGGCAGGGAAGAGGCTACACCTTC.